This T cell receptor (beta chain) was captured in a study of T cell responses to AZD1222 COVID-19 vaccine. Study summary: Second doses that came at about 4 or about 12 weeks were put together. General study findings and limits: Females made up more of the donors, who were largely white British, and clonal diversity may have come out too low. AZD1222 recipients seropositive at baseline numbered only five to seven. Targeting of unmutated variant regions was reportedly seen in nearly half of spike-specific TCRs.

Some clones are missing from TCRdb's copy, which holds only in-frame ones; the method was immunoSEQ multiplex PCR. Of roughly 190,000 clones in the sample, 85% to 95% were seen once. The CDR3 runs 13 residues. Trimming removed 1 base at V and 7 bases at J, with 8 bases between. Of note for this clone: Its target is not known.

The TCR sequence derives from an adult in good health. The J gene is TRBJ1-5, the V gene TRBV12-3 or TRBV12-4; D is unresolved. Material: peripheral blood, obtained on day 0 of AZD1222 vaccination. CDR3 protein: CASSLDREQPQHF. CDR3 DNA: TGTGCCAGCAGTTTAGACAGAGAGCAGCCCCAGCATTTT.